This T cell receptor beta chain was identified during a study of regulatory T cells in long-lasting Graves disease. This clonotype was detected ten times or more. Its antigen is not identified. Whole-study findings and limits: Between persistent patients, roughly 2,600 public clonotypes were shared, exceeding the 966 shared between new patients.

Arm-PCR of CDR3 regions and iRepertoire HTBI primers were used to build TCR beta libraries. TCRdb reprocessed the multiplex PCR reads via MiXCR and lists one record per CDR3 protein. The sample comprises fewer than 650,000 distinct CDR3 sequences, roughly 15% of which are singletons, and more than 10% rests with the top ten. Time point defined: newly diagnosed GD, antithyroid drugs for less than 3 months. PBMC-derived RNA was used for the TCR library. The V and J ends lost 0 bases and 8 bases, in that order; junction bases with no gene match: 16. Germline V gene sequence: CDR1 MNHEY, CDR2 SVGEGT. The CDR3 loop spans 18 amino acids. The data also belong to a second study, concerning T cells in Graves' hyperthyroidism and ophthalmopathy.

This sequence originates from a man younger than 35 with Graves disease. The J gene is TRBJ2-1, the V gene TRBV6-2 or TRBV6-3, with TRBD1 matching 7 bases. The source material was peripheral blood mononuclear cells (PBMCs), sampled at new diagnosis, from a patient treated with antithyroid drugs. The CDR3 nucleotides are TGTGCCAGCAGTTACTCCCCGAGTGGGACAGACTCTGAAGATGAGCAGTTCTTC. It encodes CASSYSPSGTDSEDEQFF.